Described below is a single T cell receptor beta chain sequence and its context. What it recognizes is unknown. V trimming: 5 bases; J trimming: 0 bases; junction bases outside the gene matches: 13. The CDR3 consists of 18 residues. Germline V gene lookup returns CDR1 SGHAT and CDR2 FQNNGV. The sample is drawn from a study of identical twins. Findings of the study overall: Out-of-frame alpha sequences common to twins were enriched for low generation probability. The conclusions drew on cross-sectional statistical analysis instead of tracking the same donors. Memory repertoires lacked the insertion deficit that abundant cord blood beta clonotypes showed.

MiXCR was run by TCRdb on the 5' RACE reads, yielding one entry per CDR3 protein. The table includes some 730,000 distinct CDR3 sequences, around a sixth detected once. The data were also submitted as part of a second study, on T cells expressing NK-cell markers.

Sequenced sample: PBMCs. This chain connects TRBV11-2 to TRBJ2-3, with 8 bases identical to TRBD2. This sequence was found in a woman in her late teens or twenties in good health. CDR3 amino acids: CASSRRAGAYSSTDTQYF. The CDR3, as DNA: TGTGCCAGCAGCCGACGAGCGGGGGCCTATTCTAGCACAGATACGCAGTATTTT.